The entry below gives a single TCR beta chain sequence along with its context. The method was immunoSEQ multiplex PCR; TCRdb's version includes in-frame clones alone and lacks a portion of them. The repertoire consists of about 400,000 clones, with 89% occurring once and the leading ten covering under 2%. The CDR3 consists of 15 residues. The treatment here: approximately 18 received Ad26.COV2.S at low or high dose, single or two shots; a few received placebo; per-sample allocation not given. Each sample was drawn 63 days after the first injection (of vaccine or placebo). Boston supplied an adult donor aged 18-55 years. The record originates from a study of Ad26.COV2.S vaccination and SARS-CoV-2 variants.

The J gene is TRBJ2-1, the V gene TRBV21-1; the DNA was not used to check the table's D call, TRBD2. TRBV21-1 constitutes a pseudogene. The sequence was collected from a person between 18 and 59 years old who received the Ad26.COV2.S COVID-19 vaccine or a placebo. Sequenced material: peripheral blood, taken in a trial of Ad26.COV2.S vaccine versus placebo. CDR3 sequence (DNA): TGTGCCAGCAGCAAAGGAGGCAGCCCCTACAATGAGCAGTTCTTC. Residues: CASSKGGSPYNEQFF.